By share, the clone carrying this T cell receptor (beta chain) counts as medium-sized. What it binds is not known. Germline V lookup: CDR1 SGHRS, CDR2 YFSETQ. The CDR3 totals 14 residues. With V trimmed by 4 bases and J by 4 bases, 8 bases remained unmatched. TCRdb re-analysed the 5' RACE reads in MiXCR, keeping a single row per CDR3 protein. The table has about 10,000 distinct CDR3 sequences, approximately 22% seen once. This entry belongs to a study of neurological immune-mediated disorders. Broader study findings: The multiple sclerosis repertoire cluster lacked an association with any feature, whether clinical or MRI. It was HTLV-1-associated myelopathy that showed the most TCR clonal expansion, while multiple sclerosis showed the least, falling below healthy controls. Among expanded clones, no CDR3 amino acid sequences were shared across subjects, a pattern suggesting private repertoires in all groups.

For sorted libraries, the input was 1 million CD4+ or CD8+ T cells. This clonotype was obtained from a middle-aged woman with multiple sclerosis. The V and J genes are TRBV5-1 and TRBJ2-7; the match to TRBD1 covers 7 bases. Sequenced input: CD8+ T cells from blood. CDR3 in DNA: TGCGCCAGCAGCAGCCGGGACAGACTTTACGAGCAGTACTTC. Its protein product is CASSSRDRLYEQYF.